The 14 T cell receptor beta chains listed next were all sequenced from one sample in a study of cytomegalovirus exposure and HLA in healthy donors. Method: immunoSEQ multiplex PCR; TCRdb's copy keeps in-frame clones and lacks some. This sample yields some 150,000 clones, of which 94% are seen a single time; 1.5% to 2% belongs to the top ten. The sequenced material came from PBMCs. These receptor sequences come from a man aged 18-30 years in good health and CMV-seropositive.

The V and J genes are TRBV30 and TRBJ2-1, with D possibly TRBD2 on 6 matching bases. Germline loops: CDR1 GTSNPN, CDR2 SVGIG (reference sequence). This CDR3 spans 12 amino acids. Trimming stripped 3 bases from V and 5 bases from J, with 8 bases between. The CDR3 region has the DNA TGTGCCTGGAGGGACTACGACAATGAGCAGTTCTTC. This sequence encodes CAWRDYDNEQFF.

The chain employs TRBV2 and TRBJ2-7; D is perhaps TRBD2 (5 bases). Per the germline V gene, CDR1 is SNHLY and CDR2 is FYNNEI. The CDR3 contains 13 residues. Trimming removed 4 bases from V and 1 base from J, with 8 bases in between. CDR3 DNA sequence: TGTGCCAGCAGTGTTGAGGGTTCCTACGAGCAGTACTTC. Its protein is CASSVEGSYEQYF.

The genes are TRBV4-1 and TRBJ2-1, with D possibly matching TRBD2 (5 bases). The CDR3 runs to 18 residues. CDR1 and CDR2 from the germline V gene are MGHRA and YSYEKL. The ends were cut back, 0 bases at V and 1 base at J, with 16 bases in the middle. CDR3 sequence reads: CASSQDLKDERSYNEQFF. The CDR3 DNA reads TGCGCCAGCAGCCAAGATCTAAAGGACGAGCGGTCCTACAATGAGCAGTTCTTC.

This clone was detected only once. V and J are TRBV28 and TRBJ1-6; D remains unclear. This CDR3 is 16 amino acids long. V dropped 4 bases and J dropped 3 bases, with 13 bases sitting between them. Per the germline V gene, CDR1 is MDHEN and CDR2 is SYDVKM. Written as DNA, the CDR3 is TGTGCCAGCAGTTCTCGGGAGACGATCTATAATTCACCCCTCCACTTT. This codes for CASSSRETIYNSPLHF. The full variable domain, completed using reference TRBV28 and TRBJ1-6, is DVKVTQSSRYLVKRTGEKVFLECVQDMDHENMFWYRQDPGLGLRLIYFSYDVKMKEKGDIPEGYSVSREKKERFSLILESASTNQTSMYLCASSSRETIYNSPLHFGNGTRLTVT.

V usage is TRBV29-1 and J usage is TRBJ2-4; maybe TRBD1 (6 bases). Trimming left V 7 bases short and J 5 bases short, with 12 bases between. Germline CDR1 and CDR2: SQVTM and ANQGSEA. The CDR3 contains 12 residues. This CDR3 is CSARDTQNIQYF. The CDR3 DNA sequence: TGCAGCGCCCGGGACACGCAAAACATTCAGTACTTC. The full variable domain, in which reference TRBV29-1 and TRBJ2-4 provide the parts outside the CDR3, is SAVISQKPSRDICQRGTSLTIQCQVDSQVTMMFWYRQQPGQSLTLIATANQGSEATYESGFVIDKFPISRPNLTFSTLTVSNMSPEDSSIYLCSARDTQNIQYFGAGTRLSVL.

The chain joins TRBV5-4 to TRBJ1-6; tentatively, D is TRBD1 (5 bases). From germline, CDR1 is SGHNT and CDR2 YYREEE (reference sequence). Between the trimmed V and J ends, which lost 1 base and 10 bases, there was a span of 12 bases. This CDR3 region has 14 residues. In DNA form, the CDR3 reads TGTGCCAGCAGCTTGCAGGGATCAGGATCACCCCTCCACTTT. Encoded protein: CASSLQGSGSPLHF.

This chain joins TRBV7-2 and TRBJ2-7; no firm D call. The CDR3 spans 13 residues. Germline V lookup: CDR1 SGHTA, CDR2 FQGNSA. V was trimmed by 1 base and J by 6 bases, leaving 10 bases between them. The CDR3 DNA reads TGTGCCAGCAGCTTAGGAAGCCTTGGCGAGCAGTACTTC. This codes for CASSLGSLGEQYF.

This clone was picked up one time. The chain is built from TRBV10-3 and TRBJ2-6; 9 bases agree with TRBD1. V trimming: 5 bases; J trimming: 0 bases; junction bases outside the gene matches: 8. The CDR3 length is 18 residues. CDR1 is ENHRY, CDR2 SYGVKD, per germline. The CDR3 spells CAISTGQGGPSGANVLTF. Here the CDR3 DNA reads TGTGCCATCAGTACGGGACAGGGTGGACCCTCTGGGGCCAACGTCCTGACTTTC.

This sequence joins TRBV28 and TRBJ1-4; D is unclear. This CDR3 contains 12 residues. Trimming pared 5 bases from V and 15 bases from J, leaving 16 bases between. CDR1 MDHEN and CDR2 SYDVKM come from the germline V gene. The DNA of the CDR3 is TGTGCCAGCAGTCCATCGACTAATCTAATGTTTTTT. Residues: CASSPSTNLMFF. Complete variable domain (other parts from reference TRBV28 and TRBJ1-4): DVKVTQSSRYLVKRTGEKVFLECVQDMDHENMFWYRQDPGLGLRLIYFSYDVKMKEKGDIPEGYSVSREKKERFSLILESASTNQTSMYLCASSPSTNLMFFGSGTQLSVL.

V usage is TRBV30 and J usage is TRBJ1-4; the match to TRBD1 covers 11 bases. The V gene's germline CDR1 is GTSNPN and CDR2 SVGIG (reference sequence). With V trimmed by 5 bases and J by 8 bases, 4 bases remained unmatched. There are 13 residues in the CDR3. DNA for the CDR3: TGTGCCTGGTTAGGACAGGGGGCGGAAAAACTGTTTTTT. This sequence encodes CAWLGQGAEKLFF.

The chain links TRBV5-1 to TRBJ1-1; a possible D gene is TRBD1 (5 bases). The CDR3 is 14 residues long. Germline CDR1 SGHRS, CDR2 YFSETQ. V was cut by 0 bases and J by 0 bases, with 6 bases left in between. As DNA, the CDR3 is TGCGCCAGCAGCTTGGTAGGGGTGAACACTGAAGCTTTCTTT. Amino acid sequence: CASSLVGVNTEAFF. Filled out from reference TRBV5-1 and TRBJ1-1, the complete variable domain reads KAGVTQTPRYLIKTRGQQVTLSCSPISGHRSVSWYQQTPGQGLQFLFEYFSETQRNKGNFPGRFSGRQFSNSRSEMNVSTLELGDSALYLCASSLVGVNTEAFFGQGTRLTVV.

The rearrangement uses TRBV25-1 and TRBJ1-2; no definite D call. Germline V gene lookup returns CDR1 MGHDK and CDR2 SYGVNS. This CDR3 is built from 14 residues. V was trimmed by 1 base and J by 4 bases, leaving 10 bases between them. The CDR3 protein is CASSESPRGYGYTF. The CDR3 nucleotides are TGTGCCAGCAGTGAATCTCCCCGGGGCTATGGCTACACCTTC.

This chain uses TRBV11-3 with TRBJ2-7; 11 bases are a match to TRBD2. Germline V CDR1 and CDR2: SGHNT, YENEEA. J was trimmed by 3 bases and V by 1 base; bases with no gene match: 2. The CDR3 runs to 15 residues. The DNA of the CDR3 is TGTGCCAGCAGCTTAGGACTAGCGGGGTTCTACGAGCAGTACTTC. Translation gives CASSLGLAGFYEQYF.

The rearrangement links TRBV5-1 to TRBJ1-3; the D gene is possibly TRBD1 (5 bases). CDR3 size: 14 residues. Per the germline V gene, CDR1 is SGHRS and CDR2 is YFSETQ. Trimming removed 2 bases at V and 0 bases at J, with 6 bases between. DNA for the CDR3: TGCGCCAGCAGCTTAGGGGACTCTGGAAACACCATATATTTT. Translating it yields CASSLGDSGNTIYF. The full variable domain, its missing parts supplied by reference TRBV5-1 and TRBJ1-3, is KAGVTQTPRYLIKTRGQQVTLSCSPISGHRSVSWYQQTPGQGLQFLFEYFSETQRNKGNFPGRFSGRQFSNSRSEMNVSTLELGDSALYLCASSLGDSGNTIYFGEGSWLTVV.